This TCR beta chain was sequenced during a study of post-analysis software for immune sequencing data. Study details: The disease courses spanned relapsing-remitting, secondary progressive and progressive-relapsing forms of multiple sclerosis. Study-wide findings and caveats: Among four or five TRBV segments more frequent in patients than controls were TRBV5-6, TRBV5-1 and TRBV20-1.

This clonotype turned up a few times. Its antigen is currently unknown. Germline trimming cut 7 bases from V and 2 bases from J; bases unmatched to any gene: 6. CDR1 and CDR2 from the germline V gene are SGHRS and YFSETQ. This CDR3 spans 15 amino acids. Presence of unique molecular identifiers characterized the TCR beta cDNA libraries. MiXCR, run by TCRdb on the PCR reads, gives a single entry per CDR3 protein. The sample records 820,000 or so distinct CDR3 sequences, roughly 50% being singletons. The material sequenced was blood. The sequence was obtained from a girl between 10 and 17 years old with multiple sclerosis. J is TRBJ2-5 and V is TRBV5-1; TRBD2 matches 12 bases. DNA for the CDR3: TGCGCCAGCTATGAACTAGCGGGAGGTCAAGAGACCCAGTACTTC. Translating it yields CASYELAGGQETQYF.